Listed here are 9 T cell receptor beta chains from one sample, sequenced in a study of cytomegalovirus exposure and HLA in healthy donors. 13 Jbeta primers and 60 Vbeta primers were used for the PCR. Profiled with immunoSEQ multiplex PCR; TCRdb holds only in-frame clones, not every one. The sample lists roughly 160,000 clones, approximately 79% occurring once. The sequenced material came from PBMCs. The receptors come from a male donor in good health and CMV-seronegative.

The chain is built from TRBV5-1 and TRBJ2-1; 13 bases align to TRBD2. V was pared by 4 bases and J by 2 bases, with 6 bases of the junction left unmatched. Germline loops: CDR1 SGHRS, CDR2 YFSETQ. This CDR3 has 17 amino acids. The CDR3 DNA follows: TGCGCCAGCAGCCCCCGAACTAGCGGGGGGGCCTACAATGAGCAGTTCTTC. Its translation: CASSPRTSGGAYNEQFF.

The chain recombines TRBV2 with TRBJ2-2, with D possibly being TRBD1 (5 bases). The CDR3 spans 16 residues. V dropped 5 bases and J dropped 0 bases, with 13 bases sitting between them. CDR1 is SNHLY, CDR2 FYNNEI, per germline. CDR3 nucleotides: TGTGCCAGCAGTAGGATGAGACAGACGAACACCGGGGAGCTGTTTTTT. It is translated as CASSRMRQTNTGELFF.

This clone was recorded a few times. The genes are TRBV13 and TRBJ2-3; the match to TRBD2 covers 9 bases. This CDR3 comprises 17 residues. CDR1 is PRHDT and CDR2 is FYEKMQ in the germline V gene (reference sequence). The V and J ends lost 1 base and 1 base, in that order; junction bases with no gene match: 6. CDR3 loop: CASSLVRGGVRTDTQYF. The CDR3, as DNA: TGTGCCAGCAGCTTAGTCCGCGGGGGGGTTCGCACAGATACGCAGTATTTT.

The chain recombines TRBV9 with TRBJ2-2; D might be TRBD1 (5 bases). The germline V and J ends were trimmed by 0 bases and 6 bases, with 9 bases remaining between them. The CDR3 has 14 residues. Per the germline V gene, CDR1 is SGDLS and CDR2 is YYNGEE. The CDR3 bases are TGTGCCAGCAGCGTAGGGTGGGGCCCCGGGGAGCTGTTTTTT. This translates into CASSVGWGPGELFF.

The rearrangement joins TRBV30 to TRBJ2-7; a weak D match, TRBD1 (6 bases). There are 15 residues in the CDR3. Trimming removed 1 base from V and 0 bases from J, with 13 bases in between. CDR1 is GTSNPN and CDR2 is SVGIG in the germline V gene (reference sequence). The CDR3 DNA is TGTGCCTGGAGTGCCCCGACAGGTCGCTCCTACGAGCAGTACTTC. This sequence encodes CAWSAPTGRSYEQYF.

The rearrangement uses TRBV4-1 and TRBJ2-2; D unresolved. The CDR3 length is 12 residues. V shed 7 bases and J shed 6 bases, with 9 bases lying between them. In germline, CDR1 is MGHRA, CDR2 YSYEKL. CDR3 sequence: CASNSLSGELFF. DNA of the CDR3: TGCGCCAGCAATAGTTTGTCCGGGGAGCTGTTTTTT.

This clone came up a few times. The V gene is TRBV30, the J gene TRBJ1-4; D remains ambiguous. V lost 3 bases to trimming and J lost 6 bases, with 14 bases between them. The CDR3 covers 14 residues. CDR1 and CDR2 (germline): GTSNPN, SVGIG (reference sequence). The CDR3 here is CAWSGKRGHEKLFF. DNA for the CDR3: TGTGCCTGGAGCGGTAAACGAGGGCATGAAAAACTGTTTTTT.

This clone was found a few times. This chain joins TRBV10-3 and TRBJ1-2, with unresolved D. This CDR3 is built from 11 residues. CDR1 and CDR2 (germline): ENHRY, SYGVKD. The germline V and J ends were trimmed by 10 bases and 6 bases, with 12 bases remaining between them. The CDR3 here is CATSGENGYTF. CDR3 in DNA: TGTGCCACCAGCGGGGAGAATGGCTACACCTTC.

The table lists this clone with a count of one. V usage is TRBV18 and J usage is TRBJ2-7; 7 nucleotides match TRBD1. The J segment lost 1 base and the V segment lost 5 bases, leaving 5 bases of the junction unmatched. Per germline, CDR1 KGHSH and CDR2 LQKENI. The CDR3 runs to 14 residues. CDR3 coding DNA: TGTGCCAGCTCAAGGGACAGCGTTTCCTACGAGCAGTACTTC. Translated: CASSRDSVSYEQYF.